Listed below are T cell receptor beta chains from one sample, sequenced in a study of cytomegalovirus exposure and HLA in healthy donors. Here immunoSEQ multiplex PCR was the method, and the copy in TCRdb shows in-frame clones only, minus some. The data show around 160,000 clones, about 71% seen once. Sequenced: PBMCs. All receptors derive from a woman aged 40 to 49 in good health and CMV-seropositive. Both conserved end residues are part of each CDR3. A D gene is named only where the DNA matches it firmly. Only part of the rows carry a size: once, few, many, or a class if the clone is expanded.

.	TRBV27	TRBD2	TRBJ2-3	TGTGCCAGCAGTGGGACTAGCGGCTATAGCACAGATACGCAGTATTTT	CASSGTSGYSTDTQYF
.	TRBV27	TRBD1	TRBJ2-6	TGTGCCAGCAGTCTTACGAAACAGGGGGCAAAGACTGGGGCCAACGTCCTGACTTTC	CASSLTKQGAKTGANVLTF
.	TRBV7-8	TRBD2	TRBJ2-1	TGTGCCAGCAGCTTAGGGCCAGCGGGAATCTACAATGAGCAGTTCTTC	CASSLGPAGIYNEQFF
.	TRBV5-4	.	TRBJ2-7	TGTGCCAGCAGCTTGGTTCAGGCTTCCTACGAGCAGTACTTC	CASSLVQASYEQYF
.	TRBV23-1	.	TRBJ1-2	TGCGCCAGCATAGACTATGGCTACACCTTC	CASIDYGYTF
.	TRBV6-5	TRBD2	TRBJ2-5	TGTGCCAGCAGTTACGGACTAGCGGGCCAAGAGACCCAGTACTTC	CASSYGLAGQETQYF
.	TRBV6-5	.	TRBJ1-5	TGTGCCAGCAGTTACAGGGTGCGGGAGCCCCAGCATTTT	CASSYRVREPQHF
few	TRBV28	.	TRBJ1-4	TGTGCCAGCAGTTACAACCAAAATGAAAAACTGTTTTTT	CASSYNQNEKLFF
few	TRBV6-1	.	TRBJ1-5	TGTGCCAGCAGTAAAACGGGTTTTCAGCCCCAGAATTTT	CASSKTGFQPQNF
few	TRBV9	.	TRBJ2-2	TGTGCCAGCAGCGTAGTGTACGGGGAGCTGTTTTTT	CASSVVYGELFF
.	TRBV19	.	TRBJ1-1	TGTGCCACAAATCCGGGGGAGAACACTGAAGCTTTCTTT	CATNPGENTEAFF
.	TRBV5-5	.	TRBJ1-4	TGTGCCAGCAGCTTTCAGGGTGAAAAACTGTTTTTT	CASSFQGEKLFF
.	TRBV25-1	TRBD1	TRBJ1-2	TGTGCCAGCAGCGAGGGGGACAGATGGAGCTACACCTTC	CASSEGDRWSYTF
.	TRBV5-4	.	TRBJ1-1	TGTGCCAGCAGCGCCGGGGGTCCGGGAGGCACTGAAGCTTTCTTT	CASSAGGPGGTEAFF
few	TRBV19	.	TRBJ2-7	TGTGCCAGTAGTTCAGTAGCGGAATCCTACGAGCAGTACTTC	CASSSVAESYEQYF
.	TRBV10-1	.	TRBJ2-5	TGCGCCAATCGGACAGAAGAGACCCAGTACTTC	CANRTEETQYF
.	TRBV7-2	.	TRBJ2-5	TGTGCCAGCAGCCTGCGACAGGGAGGAGAGACCCAGTACTTC	CASSLRQGGETQYF
.	TRBV18	TRBD1	TRBJ2-3	TGTGCCAGCTCATCCAACCGGGACAGGGGACCAGATACGCAGTATTTT	CASSSNRDRGPDTQYF
few	TRBV28	TRBD1	TRBJ1-2	TGTGCCAGCACTATTTGGGGACAGGGGGCTGGCTACACCTTC	CASTIWGQGAGYTF
once	TRBV7-9	TRBD2	TRBJ2-2	TGTGCCAGCAGCCAACTAGCGGGAGACACCGGGGAGCTGTTTTTT	CASSQLAGDTGELFF
.	TRBV27	.	TRBJ1-4	TGTGCCAGACAAAGAGGTTTGACTAATGAAAAACTGTTTTTT	CARQRGLTNEKLFF
.	TRBV7-9	.	TRBJ1-4	TGTGCCAGCAGCTTTTGGGGGCGACCACTGTTTTTT	CASSFWGRPLFF
.	TRBV7-8	.	TRBJ2-7	TGTGCCAGCAGCCCCACCCGCCTCCGGGGAGAAGGCGAGCAGTACTTC	CASSPTRLRGEGEQYF
.	TRBV27	.	TRBJ2-3	TGTGCCAGCAGTTTAGGGCCAGATACGCAGTATTTT	CASSLGPDTQYF
.	TRBV7-6	TRBD2	TRBJ2-2	TGTGCCAGCAGCTTAGTCCCAGCGGGGTTCGGGGAGCTGTTTTTT	CASSLVPAGFGELFF
few	TRBV5-4	TRBD1	TRBJ2-3	TGTGCCAGCAGCTTGGGATTGGGGCAGGGGGCACCGGCAGATACGCAGTATTTT	CASSLGLGQGAPADTQYF
.	TRBV4-3	TRBD2	TRBJ2-7	TGCGCCAGCAGCCAAGGGACTAGCGGGAACTACGAGCAGTACTTC	CASSQGTSGNYEQYF
.	TRBV9	.	TRBJ2-7	TGTGCCAGCAGCGTAGAAGCCAGGGACTACGAGCAGTACTTC	CASSVEARDYEQYF
.	TRBV5-1	.	TRBJ1-4	TGCGCCAGCAGCTTGGGACAGACCGCCTTTAATGAAAAACTGTTTTTT	CASSLGQTAFNEKLFF
.	TRBV5-1	.	TRBJ1-4	TGCGCCAGCAGTTTGACAGCCCCAACTAATGAAAAACTGTTTTTT	CASSLTAPTNEKLFF
.	TRBV28	.	TRBJ2-6	TGTGCCAGCAGTTTGTCGTCTGGGGCTGGGGGGGCCAACGTCCTGACTTTC	CASSLSSGAGGANVLTF
.	TRBV19	TRBD2	TRBJ2-3	TGTGCCAGTAGATCCGCTCTAGCGGGGTCTGTCACAGATACGCAGTATTTT	CASRSALAGSVTDTQYF
.	TRBV7-3	TRBD1	TRBJ1-1	TGTGCCAGCAGCTTAACTCGGACAGGGCTCACTGAAGCTTTCTTT	CASSLTRTGLTEAFF